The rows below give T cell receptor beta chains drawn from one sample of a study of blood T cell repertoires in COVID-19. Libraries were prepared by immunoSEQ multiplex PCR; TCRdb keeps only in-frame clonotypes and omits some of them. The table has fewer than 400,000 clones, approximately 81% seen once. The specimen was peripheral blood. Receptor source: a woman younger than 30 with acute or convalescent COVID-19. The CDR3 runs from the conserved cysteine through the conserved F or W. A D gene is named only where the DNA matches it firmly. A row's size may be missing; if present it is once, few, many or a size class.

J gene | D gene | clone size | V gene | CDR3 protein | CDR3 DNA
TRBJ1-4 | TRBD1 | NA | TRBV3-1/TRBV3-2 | CASSQGNPGTVFF | TGTGCCAGCAGCCAAGGAAATCCCGGGACAGTATTTTTT
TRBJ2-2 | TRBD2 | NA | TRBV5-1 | CASSLSGVGGELFF | TGCGCCAGCAGCTTAAGCGGGGTTGGCGGGGAGCTGTTTTTT
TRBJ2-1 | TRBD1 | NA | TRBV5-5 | CASSLGWDRGREQFF | TGTGCCAGCAGCTTGGGATGGGACAGGGGCAGGGAGCAGTTCTTC
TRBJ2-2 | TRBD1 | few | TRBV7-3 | CASSVQGDTGELFF | TGTGCCAGCAGCGTACAGGGGGACACCGGGGAGCTGTTTTTT
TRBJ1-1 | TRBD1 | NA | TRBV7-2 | CASSSRQGSTEAFF | TGTGCCAGCAGCTCCAGACAGGGGAGTACTGAAGCTTTCTTT
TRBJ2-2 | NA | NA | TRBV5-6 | CASSLDRGELFF | TGTGCCAGCAGCTTGGATCGCGGGGAGCTGTTTTTT
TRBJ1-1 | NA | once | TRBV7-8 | CASSPQAENTEAFF | TGTGCCAGCAGCCCACAGGCGGAGAACACTGAAGCTTTCTTT
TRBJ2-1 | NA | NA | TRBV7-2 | CASSISGGEQFF | TGTGCCAGCAGCATCTCCGGCGGGGAGCAGTTCTTC
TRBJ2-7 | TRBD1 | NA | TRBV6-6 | CASSEGARDEQYF | TGTGCCAGCAGCGAGGGGGCGCGCGACGAGCAGTACTTC
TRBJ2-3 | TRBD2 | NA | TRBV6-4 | CASSGLAGGDTQYF | TGTGCCAGCAGTGGACTAGCGGGGGGCGATACGCAGTATTTT
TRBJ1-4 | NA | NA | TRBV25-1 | CASSGTAYNEKLFF | TGTGCCAGCAGTGGGACAGCCTATAATGAAAAACTGTTTTTT
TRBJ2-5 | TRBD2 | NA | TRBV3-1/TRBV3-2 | CASSHGWRGDEKTQYF | TGTGCCAGCAGCCACGGTTGGCGGGGGGATGAAAAGACCCAGTACTTC
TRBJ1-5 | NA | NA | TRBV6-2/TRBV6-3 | CASSYFGNQPQHF | TGTGCCAGCAGTTACTTCGGGAATCAGCCCCAGCATTTT
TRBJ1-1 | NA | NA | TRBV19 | CASSVSLMNTEAFF | TGTGCCAGTAGTGTGAGCCTAATGAACACTGAAGCTTTCTTT
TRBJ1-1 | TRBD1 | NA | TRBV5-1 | CASSLMQGGTEAFF | TGCGCCAGCAGCTTGATGCAGGGGGGCACTGAAGCTTTCTTT
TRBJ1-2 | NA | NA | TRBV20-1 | CSASPLYGYTF | TGCAGTGCTAGCCCCCTTTATGGCTACACCTTC
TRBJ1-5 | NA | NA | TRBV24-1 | CATSDPGQSGQPQHF | TGTGCCACCAGTGATCCAGGACAGAGTGGTCAGCCCCAGCATTTT
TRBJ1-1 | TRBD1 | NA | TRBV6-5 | CASTSGQGRNEAFF | TGTGCCAGCACCTCCGGACAGGGGCGTAATGAAGCTTTCTTT
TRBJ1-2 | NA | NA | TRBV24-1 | CATRGKRTIYGYTF | TGTGCCACCAGGGGGAAAAGGACAATCTATGGCTACACCTTC
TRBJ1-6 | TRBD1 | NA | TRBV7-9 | CASSTGQGLGNSPLHF | TGTGCCAGCAGCACCGGACAGGGGTTGGGAAATTCACCCCTCCACTTT
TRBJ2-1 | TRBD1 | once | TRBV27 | CASSPPTGVTYNEQFF | TGTGCCAGCAGTCCCCCGACAGGGGTCACCTACAATGAGCAGTTCTTC
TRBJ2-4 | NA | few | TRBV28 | CASSSGQGRIQYF | TGTGCCAGCAGTTCTGGGCAGGGTCGCATTCAGTACTTC
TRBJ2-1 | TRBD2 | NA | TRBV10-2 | CASSAGTSNYNEQFF | TGCGCCAGCAGCGCCGGGACTAGCAACTACAATGAGCAGTTCTTC
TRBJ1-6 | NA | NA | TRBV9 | CASSVAGSNNSPLHF | TGTGCCAGCAGCGTCGCGGGCTCCAATAATTCACCCCTCCACTTT
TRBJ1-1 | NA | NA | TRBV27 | CASSWGGPDINEAFF | TGTGCCAGCAGCTGGGGGGGTCCGGACATAAATGAAGCTTTCTTT
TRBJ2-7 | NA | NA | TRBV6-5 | CASSLDSLGGEQYF | TGTGCCAGCAGTTTAGACTCCCTTGGTGGGGAGCAGTACTTC
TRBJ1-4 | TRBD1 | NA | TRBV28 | CASSSQDRSYEKLFF | TGTGCCAGCAGTTCGCAGGACAGGTCGTATGAAAAACTGTTTTTT
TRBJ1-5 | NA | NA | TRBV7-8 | CASSLSTGLDQPQHF | TGTGCCAGCAGCTTATCAACAGGGCTCGATCAGCCCCAGCATTTT
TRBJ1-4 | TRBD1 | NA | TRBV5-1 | CASSFRDRGRGEKLFF | TGCGCCAGCAGCTTCCGGGACAGGGGGCGAGGTGAAAAACTGTTTTTT
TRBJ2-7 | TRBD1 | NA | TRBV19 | CASSITGTGGIEQYF | TGTGCCAGTAGTATAACCGGGACAGGGGGTATCGAGCAGTACTTC
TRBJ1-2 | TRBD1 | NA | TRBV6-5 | CASSFTGGDYGYTF | TGTGCCAGCAGTTTTACAGGGGGTGACTATGGCTACACCTTC
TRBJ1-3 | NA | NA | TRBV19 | CASSPVAGATGNTIYF | TGTGCCAGTAGCCCGGTTGCGGGGGCTACAGGAAACACCATATATTTT
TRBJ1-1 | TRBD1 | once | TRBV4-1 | CASSHGVDRGHTEAFF | TGCGCCAGCAGCCACGGGGTCGACAGGGGGCACACTGAAGCTTTCTTT
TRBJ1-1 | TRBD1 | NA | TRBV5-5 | CASSITGGPEAFF | TGTGCCAGCAGCATAACAGGGGGCCCCGAAGCTTTCTTT
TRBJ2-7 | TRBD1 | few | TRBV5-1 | CASSLPRTGPSYEQYF | TGCGCCAGCAGCCTACCTAGGACAGGACCCTCCTACGAGCAGTACTTC
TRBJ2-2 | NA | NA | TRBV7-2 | CASSVTGTGELFF | TGTGCCAGCAGCGTAACGGGCACCGGGGAGCTGTTTTTT
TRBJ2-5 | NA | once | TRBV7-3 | CASSLIVEVRTRQETQYF | TGTGCCAGCAGCTTAATCGTGGAGGTCAGAACCAGACAAGAGACCCAGTACTTC
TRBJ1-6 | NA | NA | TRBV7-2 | CASSLVRSSYNSPLHF | TGTGCCAGCAGCTTAGTAAGGAGCTCCTATAATTCACCCCTCCACTTT
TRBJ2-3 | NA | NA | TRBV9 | CASTGGIADTQYF | TGTGCCAGTACAGGAGGGATTGCGGATACGCAGTATTTT
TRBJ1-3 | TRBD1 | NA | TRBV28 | CASIPSFVRTGGRDTIYF | TGTGCCAGCATCCCTTCCTTTGTTCGGACAGGGGGGCGAGACACCATATATTTT
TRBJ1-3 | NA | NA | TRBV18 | CASSPRPSSSGNTIYF | TGTGCCAGCTCCCCGCGGCCCTCCTCCTCTGGAAACACCATATATTTT
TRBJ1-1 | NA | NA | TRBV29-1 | CSVQGLMNTEAFF | TGCAGCGTTCAGGGGTTAATGAACACTGAAGCTTTCTTT
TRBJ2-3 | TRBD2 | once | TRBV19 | CATGLAGDRSDTQYF | TGTGCCACGGGACTAGCGGGAGATCGGTCAGATACGCAGTATTTT
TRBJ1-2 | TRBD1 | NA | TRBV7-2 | CASSRDRSYGYTF | TGTGCCAGCAGCCGGGACAGGAGCTATGGCTACACCTTC
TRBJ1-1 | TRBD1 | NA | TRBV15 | CATSRAQGARTEAFF | TGTGCCACCAGCAGAGCCCAGGGGGCGAGGACTGAAGCTTTCTTT
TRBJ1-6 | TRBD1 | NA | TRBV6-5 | CASSSKTGGSSPLHF | TGTGCCAGCAGCTCCAAGACAGGGGGCTCTTCACCCCTCCACTTT
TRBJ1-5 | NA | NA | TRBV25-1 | CASSENQAYQGQPQHF | TGTGCCAGCAGTGAAAACCAGGCCTACCAGGGTCAGCCCCAGCATTTT
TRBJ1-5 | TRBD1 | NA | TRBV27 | CATSPGGGNQPQHF | TGTGCCACCTCCCCAGGGGGCGGAAATCAGCCCCAGCATTTT
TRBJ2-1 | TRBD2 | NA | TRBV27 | CASSQRGGFLDEQFF | TGTGCCAGCAGTCAGCGGGGGGGCTTTTTGGATGAGCAGTTCTTC
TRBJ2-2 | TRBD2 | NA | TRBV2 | CASSGASGMTGELFF | TGTGCCAGCAGTGGAGCTAGCGGGATGACCGGGGAGCTGTTTTTT
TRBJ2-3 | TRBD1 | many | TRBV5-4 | CASSLGQGRADTQYF | TGTGCCAGCAGCTTGGGACAGGGACGTGCAGATACGCAGTATTTT
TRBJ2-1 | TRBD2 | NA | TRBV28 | CASSLSLLKTSGRPNEQFF | TGTGCCAGCAGTTTATCGCTCTTAAAGACTAGCGGGAGACCCAATGAGCAGTTCTTC
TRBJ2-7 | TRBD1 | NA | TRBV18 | CASSPRSEGQGANEQYF | TGTGCCAGCTCACCGCGCAGTGAGGGACAGGGGGCGAACGAGCAGTACTTC